This paragraph reports one T cell receptor beta chain. Its specificity is not known. The sample belongs to a study of early stage breast cancer tumors. Each sample had two DNA replicates, 0.5 ug blood or roughly 1.6 ug tissue. Here immunoSEQ multiplex PCR was the method, and the copy in TCRdb shows in-frame clones only, minus some. Of 8,500 to 10,000 clones listed, 78% are singletons. The germline gives CDR1 SGHRS, CDR2 YFSETQ. V was trimmed by 2 bases and J by 0 bases, leaving 8 bases between them. The CDR3 spans 15 residues. Study findings and constraints: In about 90% of the 16 patients, blood comparison separated tumor from normal breast. Tumors had approximately 2.5-fold higher T cell density than normal breast.

The adjacent normal breast tissue was taken about 2-4 cm from the tumor. The sequence was obtained from a person aged 35 to 50 with breast cancer. The sequenced sample consisted of normal breast tissue next to the tumor. The chain uses TRBV5-1 and TRBJ1-4, with a weak D call TRBD1 (5 bases). CDR3: CASSLRDATNEKLFF. CDR3 coding DNA: TGCGCCAGCAGCTTAAGGGACGCAACTAATGAAAAACTGTTTTTT.